This T cell receptor (beta chain) was found in a study of CD8 T cell repertoires and HIV-1 epitope variants. At the level of the study: T cells were stimulated with Twenty-five Gag and Nef peptides separately. 1M T cells were kept uncultured as a baseline. Study-level points and caveats: Only beta chains were identified, marking proliferation to antigen, not function. No clonotypes responded to the TAALDMSHF plasma variant; five or six recognized KF9, one HW9.

Concerning this clone itself: Its target is not known.

Assay: immunoSEQ multiplex PCR; the TCRdb copy retains only in-frame clones and omits some. Found here are roughly 5,800 clones, around 60% of them singletons; the top ten hold 44%. Per the germline V gene, CDR1 is SGHNT and CDR2 is YYREEE (reference sequence). CDR3 length: 16 amino acids. Trimming at V came to 1 base and at J to 7 bases, leaving 12 bases not matched to a gene. The source is a male donor with HIV. This chain links TRBV5-4 with TRBJ2-7, with 9 bases identical to TRBD2. Source material: cultured CD8+ T cells derived from PBMCs. CDR3 coding DNA: TGTGCCAGCAGCTTGCCCCTCGAAGGCGGGGGGGGTGAGCAGTACTTC. Translation: CASSLPLEGGGGEQYF.